This T cell receptor (beta chain) was found in a study of T-cell memory formation after mild COVID-19. Findings and limits, study-wide: The authors left the SARS-CoV-2 specificity of second-wave clones peaking on day 37 unconfirmed. Clones that contracted from day 15 to 85 had balanced CD4/CD8; later expanders were CD4+ biased. Cross-reactive memory seemingly joined, as some responding clones were found in pre-infection memory.

Amplification by 5'RACE using constant-segment primers produced TCR alpha and TCR beta cDNA libraries that carried sample barcodes and UMIs. TCRdb reprocessed the 5' RACE reads with MiXCR, giving one entry per CDR3 protein. The sample lists around 450,000 distinct CDR3 sequences; roughly a quarter were seen once. As to this clonotype: The antigen remains unidentified.

This CDR3 spans 16 amino acids. CDR1 is SGDLS, CDR2 YYNGEE, per germline. V shed 3 bases and J shed 2 bases, with 16 bases lying between them. The sequence derives from an adult woman who had mild COVID-19 (a few samples of this study predate the infection). Cell type and time point are not known. J is TRBJ2-3 and V is TRBV9; no firm D call. What was sequenced was PBMCs or a T cell subset sorted from them (not recorded which). The CDR3 region is CASSEQNTYFTDTQYF. CDR3 nucleotide sequence: TGTGCCAGCAGCGAGCAGAACACCTATTTCACAGATACGCAGTATTTT.